These 23 T cell receptor beta chains originate from one sample sequenced in a study of T cell clonality in common variable immunodeficiency. These receptors have no identified antigens. Profiling relied on immunoSEQ multiplex PCR, and the TCRdb table lists in-frame clones only, not all of them. The sample contains about 18,000 clones, none of them singletons. Whole-study results and caveats: Common variable immunodeficiency TCR beta sequences reportedly had fewer deletions and N-nucleotide insertions.

Sequencing was done on a sample of peripheral blood mononuclear cells. Receptors originate from a human donor with common variable immunodeficiency.

This clone was detected many times. Coverage ceases 3 residues before the CDR3 finishes, and the germline J gene fills in the end. The rearrangement joins TRBV2 to TRBJ2-2, with 12 bases fitting TRBD1. Germline CDR1 SNHLY, CDR2 FYNNEI. J was trimmed by 7 bases and V by 6 bases; bases with no gene match: 3. The CDR3 spans 14 residues. The chain's CDR3 is CASRGQGAGGELFF. The DNA read from the CDR3 is TGTGCCAGCAGGGGACAGGGGGCGGGCGGGGAG.

This clone has a count of ten or more. The read terminates 3 residues ahead of where the CDR3 ends, so the germline J gene completes it. The chain couples TRBV5-1 to TRBJ2-1; a possible D gene is TRBD2 (7 bases). The V and J ends lost 5 bases and 7 bases respectively, with 19 bases between them. The CDR3 runs to 15 residues. Per the germline V gene, CDR1 is SGHRS and CDR2 is YFSETQ. CDR3 DNA (partial): TGCGCCAGCAGTCGTTCGGGGGGCCGGCTTAATGAG. As protein: CASSRSGGRLNE. The CDR3 in full is CASSRSGGRLNEQFF. The variable domain in full, completed from reference TRBV5-1 and TRBJ2-1, reads KAGVTQTPRYLIKTRGQQVTLSCSPISGHRSVSWYQQTPGQGLQFLFEYFSETQRNKGNFPGRFSGRQFSNSRSEMNVSTLELGDSALYLCASSRSGGRLNEQFFGPGTRLTVL.

This clone was detected ten times or more. Read sequence stops 3 residues before the CDR3 end, and the germline J gene provides the missing end. J is TRBJ2-1 and V is TRBV18; 10 bases agree with TRBD1. The germline V gene has CDR1 KGHSH and CDR2 LQKENI. V trimming: 5 bases; J trimming: 7 bases; junction bases outside the gene matches: 2. There are 13 residues in the CDR3. The DNA read from the CDR3 is TGTGCCAGCTCAATGGGACAGGGGAATGAG. Translated, it gives CASSMGQGNE. In full, the CDR3 reads CASSMGQGNEQFF.

In its sample, this clone was seen many times. The read ends 3 residues before the CDR3 terminus; that terminus is restored from the germline J gene. The rearrangement uses TRBV30 and TRBJ2-7, with TRBD2 identical over 11 bases. With 4 bases clipped from V and 0 bases from J, the junction kept 5 bases outside the gene matches. In germline, CDR1 is GTSNPN, CDR2 SVGIG (reference sequence). The length of the CDR3 is 15 residues. The CDR3: CAWNPSGRFSYEQYF. The part of the CDR3 DNA that was read is TGTGCCTGGAACCCTAGCGGGAGGTTCTCCTACGAG.

About this clone itself: The read is 3 residues too short to cover the CDR3 end, so that end is filled in from the germline J gene. The J gene is TRBJ1-5, the V gene TRBV5-1, with 8 bases lining up with TRBD1. CDR1 and CDR2 (germline): SGHRS, YFSETQ. The V and J ends lost 2 bases and 7 bases, in that order; junction bases with no gene match: 5. The CDR3 has 14 residues. The CDR3 DNA, read in part, is TGCGCCAGCAGCTTAACAGGGGGGGAGCAGCCC. Translation gives CASSLTGGEQP. The entire CDR3 protein reads CASSLTGGEQPQHF.

There are many counts of this clone. The read ends 3 residues shy of where the CDR3 ends; the end is completed using the germline J gene. This chain connects TRBV2 to TRBJ2-1; TRBD2 aligns across 15 bases. With 6 bases clipped from V and 8 bases from J, the junction kept 8 bases outside the gene matches. Germline CDR1 SNHLY, CDR2 FYNNEI. The CDR3 is 16 amino acids. The CDR3 DNA, read in part, is TGTGCCAGCAGCCGCGGACTAGCGGGAGGGGGCGATGAG. Its protein product is CASSRGLAGGGDE. The full-length CDR3 reads as CASSRGLAGGGDEQFF.

This clone was seen repeatedly, ten times or more. The CDR3 end lies 3 residues beyond the end of the read and is filled in from the germline J gene. The chain has TRBV12-3 or TRBV12-4 and TRBJ2-3; 13 bases map to TRBD2. After removal of 6 bases from V and 2 bases from J, the junction contained 2 bases not matched to a gene. The CDR3 length is 15 residues. Partial CDR3 DNA: TGTGCCAGCAGCGGACTAGCGGGAGCCACAGATACG. Protein: CASSGLAGATDT. The CDR3, in full, reads CASSGLAGATDTQYF.

This clone is judged medium-sized (0.01 to 0.1%). The observed sequence ends 3 residues before the CDR3 terminus, with the missing tail filled in from the germline J gene. The chain uses TRBV10-3 and TRBJ2-3; D remains unclear. The CDR3 totals 16 residues. Germline loops: CDR1 ENHRY, CDR2 SYGVKD. V was shortened by 5 bases and J by 4 bases, with 19 bases between the two germline ends. This chain's CDR3 is CAISSPRGTPPDTQYF. The covered CDR3 bases are TGTGCCATCAGTTCTCCTCGCGGAACTCCCCCAGATACG.

This clone was counted a few times. The CDR3 is cut off 3 residues early in the read; its end comes from the germline J gene. This sequence joins TRBV5-1 and TRBJ2-7; TRBD2 matches at 9 bases. The germline V gene has CDR1 SGHRS and CDR2 YFSETQ. Trimming at V came to 6 bases and at J to 2 bases, leaving 18 bases not matched to a gene. This CDR3 has 18 residues. This CDR3 reads CASTRDFTTSGTTYEQYF. CDR3 DNA (partial): TGCGCCAGCACCCGGGACTTCACGACTAGCGGTACCACCTACGAG.

This clone occurred a few times. CDR3 bases read: TGTGCCAGCAGCCAAGGGACTAGTCCAATCGAG. This encodes CASSQGTSPIE. The CDR3 in full is CASSQGTSPIEQYF. This chain uses TRBV7-2 with TRBJ2-7, with 8 bases fitting TRBD2. The read ends 3 residues before the CDR3 terminus; that terminus is restored from the germline J gene. Germline trimming cut 5 bases from V and 6 bases from J; bases unmatched to any gene: 9. Per germline, CDR1 SGHTA and CDR2 FQGNSA. The CDR3 has 14 amino acids.

This clone was counted at least ten times. Sequencing ends 3 residues short of the CDR3 end; the germline J gene provides the rest. This chain connects TRBV30 to TRBJ2-1, with D tentatively TRBD2 (6 bases). This CDR3 is built from 14 residues. Trimming pared 2 bases from V and 7 bases from J, leaving 15 bases between. Germline-derived CDR1 and CDR2 are GTSNPN and SVGIG (reference sequence). The chain's CDR3 is CAWSRKTGGNEQFF. Partial CDR3 DNA: TGTGCCTGGAGTCGTAAAACAGGAGGGAATGAG.

This clone was recorded at least ten times. The CDR3 end is not reached by the read, which stops 3 residues before it; the germline J gene fills it in. The chain joins TRBV7-8 to TRBJ2-3, with TRBD2 as a possible D gene (6 bases). The CDR3 has 17 amino acids. The V gene lost 1 base and the J gene lost 4 bases, with 18 bases spanning the gap. CDR1 is SGHVS and CDR2 is FQNEAQ in the germline V gene. The sequenced CDR3 bases are TGTGCCAGCAGCTTAGTAGGTGTCCAGCGGGCGCCAGATACG. Protein sequence: CASSLVGVQRAPDT. The whole CDR3 reads CASSLVGVQRAPDTQYF.

In this sample, this clone turned up a few times. The CDR3 is cut off 3 residues early in the read; its end comes from the germline J gene. The chain carries TRBV18 and TRBJ2-7, with 10 bases matching TRBD1. The V segment lost 5 bases and the J segment 1 base; nucleotides outside the gene matches: 8. Germline V CDR1 and CDR2: KGHSH, LQKENI. This CDR3 has 16 amino acids. The CDR3 sequence: CASSGPGQGRSYEQYF. Incomplete CDR3 DNA: TGTGCCAGCTCAGGCCCGGGACAGGGGCGTTCCTACGAG.

On this clone: The read ends 3 residues before the CDR3 terminus; that terminus is restored from the germline J gene. The rearrangement uses TRBV2 and TRBJ1-5; TRBD1 might be the D (6 bases). Germline-derived CDR1 and CDR2 are SNHLY and FYNNEI. The CDR3 has 12 residues. Trimming stripped 8 bases from V and 5 bases from J, with 10 bases between. This CDR3 reads CASWTEDQPQHF. Partial CDR3 DNA: TGTGCCAGCTGGACAGAGGATCAGCCC.

This clone was detected many times. The read comes to an end 3 residues before the CDR3 does, leaving the germline J gene to fill in the end. The chain links TRBV13 to TRBJ2-7; 11 positions agree with TRBD1. V dropped 4 bases and J dropped 3; count of bases not matched to a gene: 5. Germline CDR1 is PRHDT and CDR2 is FYEKMQ (reference sequence). This CDR3 has 15 residues. Partial CDR3 DNA: TGTGCCAGCAGCTCCCGGACAGGGGGCAACTACGAG. Encoded protein: CASSSRTGGNYE. The whole CDR3 sequence is CASSSRTGGNYEQYF.

As for this clone: The read ends 3 residues before the CDR3 terminus; that terminus is restored from the germline J gene. This rearrangement joins TRBV20-1 to TRBJ2-7; 7 positions match TRBD1. This CDR3 spans 13 amino acids. CDR1 and CDR2 from the germline V gene are DFQATT and SNEGSKA (reference sequence). Trimming removed 5 bases from V and 2 bases from J; junction bases left unmatched: 6. The CDR3 sequence is CSAPRQGTYEQYF. The DNA read from the CDR3 is TGCAGTGCTCCCCGACAGGGAACCTACGAG.

Many counts were recorded for this clone. The observed sequence ends 3 residues before the CDR3 terminus, with the missing tail filled in from the germline J gene. The chain uses TRBV18 and TRBJ1-4, with D possibly being TRBD1 (6 bases). This CDR3 comprises 16 residues. The V end was cut by 6 bases, the J end by 0 bases, with 14 bases between. Germline V gene lookup returns CDR1 KGHSH and CDR2 LQKENI. The CDR3: CASSPGQPATNEKLFF. CDR3 bases read: TGTGCCAGCTCCCCCGGACAGCCGGCAACTAATGAAAAA.

A note on this clone: The read gets to within 3 residues of the CDR3 end, and the germline J gene fills in the rest. The chain employs TRBV7-9 and TRBJ1-6, with 10 positions matching TRBD1. Germline lookup yields CDR1 SEHNR and CDR2 FQNEAQ (reference sequence). Trimming removed 1 base from V and 10 bases from J; junction bases left unmatched: 4. The CDR3 consists of 15 residues. The CDR3 DNA, read in part, is TGTGCCAGCAGCTTAGAGGGGACAGGGGTGTCACCC. Encoded protein: CASSLEGTGVSP. Given in full, the CDR3 is CASSLEGTGVSPLHF.

This clone was counted ten times or more. The CDR3 extends 3 residues past the end of the read, so its final part is completed from the germline J gene. V is TRBV28 and J is TRBJ2-1; 14 nucleotides agree with TRBD2. The CDR3 is 15 amino acids. From germline, CDR1 is MDHEN and CDR2 SYDVKM. J was trimmed by 6 bases and V by 6 bases; bases with no gene match: 4. CDR3 sequence: CASRGGTSGSNEQFF. The CDR3 bases that were read are TGTGCCAGCAGAGGCGGGACTAGCGGGAGCAATGAG.

This clone was observed many times. The sequenced fragment ends 3 residues before the CDR3 boundary, so the rest is inferred from the germline J gene. The chain is built from TRBV29-1 and TRBJ2-7, with a tentative D call TRBD2 (6 bases). The CDR3 totals 15 residues. Trimming left V 1 base short and J 6 bases short, with 19 bases between. From germline, CDR1 is SQVTM and CDR2 ANQGSEA. CDR3 DNA (partial): TGCAGCGTTGAAGCGACTAGTATGTTAATGGGCGAG. This gives the protein CSVEATSMLMGE. The CDR3 in its entirety is CSVEATSMLMGEQYF.

This clone was recorded at least ten times. The CDR3 is cut off 3 residues early in the read; its end comes from the germline J gene. The chain combines TRBV2 with TRBJ2-5; 7 bases fit TRBD2. The V gene's germline CDR1 is SNHLY and CDR2 FYNNEI. The CDR3 is made up of 14 amino acids. V shed 6 bases, J shed 1 base, and the junction held 5 bases outside the gene matches. CDR3 sequence reads: CASSPGGGQETQYF. The CDR3 bases that were read are TGTGCCAGCAGCCCTGGGGGGGGCCAAGAGACC.

This clone was found a few times. The read comes to an end 3 residues before the CDR3 does, leaving the germline J gene to fill in the end. This rearrangement joins TRBV19 to TRBJ2-7; 10 nucleotides align to TRBD2. V gave up 2 bases and J gave up 5 bases; unmatched junction bases: 6. The CDR3 is 15 amino acids. CDR1 is LNHDA and CDR2 is SQIVND in the germline V gene (reference sequence). CDR3 in amino acids: CASSIITSGMNEQYF. CDR3 DNA (partial): TGTGCCAGTAGTATAATTACTAGCGGGATGAACGAG.

This clone was detected ten times or more. The CDR3 goes on 3 residues after the read ends, and that part is filled in from the germline J gene. The V call is TRBV30, the J call TRBJ2-6, with TRBD2 as a possible D gene (5 bases). The CDR3 runs 17 residues. Trimming pared 1 base from V and 2 bases from J, leaving 15 bases between. In germline, CDR1 is GTSNPN, CDR2 SVGIG (reference sequence). CDR3 DNA (partial): TGTGCCTGGAGTGGTTGGTTCGGGGAAACTGGGGCCAACGTC. Its translation is CAWSGWFGETGANV. The CDR3 in its entirety is CAWSGWFGETGANVLTF.